This T cell receptor beta chain was profiled in a study of blood T cell repertoires in COVID-19. On the study more broadly: Samples of COVID-19 (acute and convalescent) were obtained from the United States, Italy and Spain. T cells, B-cell-depleted T cells, or PBMCs supplied cDNA or gDNA.

The germline gives CDR1 SSHAT, CDR2 FNYEAQ (reference sequence). The V end was cut by 0 bases, the J end by 4 bases, with 10 bases between. CDR3 length equals 15 residues. This clone has just one count. Source study methods: Amplifying reference gene primers gave estimates of nucleated cell counts. Clones were read by immunoSEQ multiplex PCR, and TCRdb kept only the in-frame ones, dropping some. V, J and clone size reflect that table, while D and trimming were determined from the DNA. The table has approximately 97,000 clones, roughly nine tenths seen once. V usage is TRBV7-7 and J usage is TRBJ2-1, with a possible D match to TRBD2 (6 bases). The source is a man aged 55 to 70 with acute or convalescent COVID-19. The sample comprised peripheral blood. The CDR3 nucleotides read TGTGCCAGCAGCTTAGCTGGCGGGGCTTACAATGAGCAGTTCTTC. Protein: CASSLAGGAYNEQFF. The complete variable domain, with remaining parts taken from reference TRBV7-7 and TRBJ2-1, reads GAGVSQSPRYKVTKRGQDVTLRCDPISSHATLYWYQQALGQGPEFLTYFNYEAQPDKSGLPSDRFSAERPEGSISTLTIQRTEQRDSAMYRCASSLAGGAYNEQFFGPGTRLTVL.